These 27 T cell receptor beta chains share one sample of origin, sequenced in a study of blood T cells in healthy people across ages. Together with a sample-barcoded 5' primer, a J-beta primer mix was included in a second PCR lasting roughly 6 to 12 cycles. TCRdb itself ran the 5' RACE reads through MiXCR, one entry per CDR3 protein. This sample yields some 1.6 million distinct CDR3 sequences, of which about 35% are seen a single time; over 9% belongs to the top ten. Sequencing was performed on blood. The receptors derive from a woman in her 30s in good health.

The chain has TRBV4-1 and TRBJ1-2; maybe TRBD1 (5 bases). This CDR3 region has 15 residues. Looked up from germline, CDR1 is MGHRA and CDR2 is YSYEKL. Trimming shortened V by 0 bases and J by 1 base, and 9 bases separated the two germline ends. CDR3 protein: CASSQEAGSNYGYTF. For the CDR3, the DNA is TGCGCCAGCAGCCAAGAGGCAGGGAGTAACTATGGCTACACCTTC.

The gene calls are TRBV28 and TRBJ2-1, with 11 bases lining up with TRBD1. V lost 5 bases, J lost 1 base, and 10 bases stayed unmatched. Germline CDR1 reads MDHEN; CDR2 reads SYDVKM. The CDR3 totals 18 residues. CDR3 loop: CASSPPGQGVGSYNEQFF. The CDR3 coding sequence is TGTGCCAGCAGTCCCCCGGGACAGGGGGTCGGATCCTACAATGAGCAGTTCTTC.

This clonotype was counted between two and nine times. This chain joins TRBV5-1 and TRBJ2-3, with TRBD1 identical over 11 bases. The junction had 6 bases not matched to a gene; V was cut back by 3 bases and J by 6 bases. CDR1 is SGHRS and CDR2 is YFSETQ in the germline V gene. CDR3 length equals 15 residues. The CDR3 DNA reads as TGCGCCAGCAGCTCCGGGACAGGGGGTTCCGATACGCAGTATTTT. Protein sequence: CASSSGTGGSDTQYF.

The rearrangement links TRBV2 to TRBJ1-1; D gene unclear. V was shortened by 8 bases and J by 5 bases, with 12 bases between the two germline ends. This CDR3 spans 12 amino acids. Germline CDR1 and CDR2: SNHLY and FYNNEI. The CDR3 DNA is TGTGCCAGCGAGGAGGGTTGGACTGAAGCTTTCTTT. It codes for CASEEGWTEAFF.

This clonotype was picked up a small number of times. The CDR3 DNA is TGCGCCAGCAGCCAACAAGGCCAGGGTACCACCTACGAGCAGTACTTC. Amino acid sequence: CASSQQGQGTTYEQYF. The rearrangement links TRBV5-1 to TRBJ2-7, with D possibly TRBD1 on 5 matching bases. This CDR3 has 16 residues. The germline V gene encodes CDR1 SGHRS and CDR2 YFSETQ. Between the trimmed V and J ends, which lost 4 bases and 2 bases, there was a span of 19 bases.

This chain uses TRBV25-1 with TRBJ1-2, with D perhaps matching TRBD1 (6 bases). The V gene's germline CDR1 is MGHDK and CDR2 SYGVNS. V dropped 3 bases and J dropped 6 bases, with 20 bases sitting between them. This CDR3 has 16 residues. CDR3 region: CASSEWGTGSPNGYTF. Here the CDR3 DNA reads TGTGCCAGCAGTGAGTGGGGAACAGGGTCTCCCAATGGCTACACCTTC.

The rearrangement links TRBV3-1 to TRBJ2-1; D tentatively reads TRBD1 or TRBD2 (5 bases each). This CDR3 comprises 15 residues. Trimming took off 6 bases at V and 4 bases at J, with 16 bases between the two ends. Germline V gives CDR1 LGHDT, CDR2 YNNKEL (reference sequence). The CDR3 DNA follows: TGTGCCAGCAGATTCGGGGACGCAAGATACAATGAGCAGTTCTTC. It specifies CASRFGDARYNEQFF.

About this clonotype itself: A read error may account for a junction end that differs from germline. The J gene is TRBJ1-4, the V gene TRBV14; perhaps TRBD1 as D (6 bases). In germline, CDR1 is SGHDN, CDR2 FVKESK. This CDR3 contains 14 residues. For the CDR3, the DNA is TGTGCCGGCAGCCAAGAGGGACAAAAGGCCCGACTGTTTTTT. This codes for CAGSQEGQKARLFF.

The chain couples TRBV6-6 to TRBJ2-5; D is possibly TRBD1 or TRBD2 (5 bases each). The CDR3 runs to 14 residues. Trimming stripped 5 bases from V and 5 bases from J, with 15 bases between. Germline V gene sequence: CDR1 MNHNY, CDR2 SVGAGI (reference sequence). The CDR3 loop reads CASSRDGPFETQYF. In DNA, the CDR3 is TGTGCCAGCAGTCGGGACGGTCCATTTGAGACCCAGTACTTC.

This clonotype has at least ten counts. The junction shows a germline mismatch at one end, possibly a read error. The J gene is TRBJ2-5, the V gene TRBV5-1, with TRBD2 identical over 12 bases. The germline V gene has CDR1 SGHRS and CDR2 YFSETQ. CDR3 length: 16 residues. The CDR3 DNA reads TGTGCCAGCAGTTACCTAGCGGGGGGGCCGCAGGAGACCCAGTACTTC. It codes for CASSYLAGGPQETQYF.

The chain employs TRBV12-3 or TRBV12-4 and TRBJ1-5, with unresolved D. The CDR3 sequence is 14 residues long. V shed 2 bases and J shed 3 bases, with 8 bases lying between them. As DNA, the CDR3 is TGTGCCAGCAGTTTAAAACAGTCCAATCAGCCCCAGCATTTT. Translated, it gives CASSLKQSNQPQHF.

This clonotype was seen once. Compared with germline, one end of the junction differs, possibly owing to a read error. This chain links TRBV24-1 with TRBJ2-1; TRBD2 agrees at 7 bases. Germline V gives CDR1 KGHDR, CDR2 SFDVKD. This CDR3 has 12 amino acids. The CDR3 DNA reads TGTGCCACCGGGGCTAGCGGCAATGGGCAGTTCTTC. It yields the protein CATGASGNGQFF.

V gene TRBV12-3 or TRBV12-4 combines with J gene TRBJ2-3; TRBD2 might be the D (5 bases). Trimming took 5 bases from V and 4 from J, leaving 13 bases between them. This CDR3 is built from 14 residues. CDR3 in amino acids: CASSPRERADTQYF. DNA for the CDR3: TGTGCCAGCAGTCCTAGGGAGCGAGCAGATACGCAGTATTTT.

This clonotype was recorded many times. CDR3 sequence reads: CASRSSTYEQYF. Written as DNA, the CDR3 is TGTGCCAGCAGGTCCAGTACCTACGAGCAGTACTTC. V and J are TRBV6-2 or TRBV6-3 and TRBJ2-7; D not resolved. V lost 6 bases, J lost 2 bases, and 8 bases lay in between. Germline V CDR1 and CDR2: MNHEY, SVGEGT. This CDR3 is built from 12 residues.

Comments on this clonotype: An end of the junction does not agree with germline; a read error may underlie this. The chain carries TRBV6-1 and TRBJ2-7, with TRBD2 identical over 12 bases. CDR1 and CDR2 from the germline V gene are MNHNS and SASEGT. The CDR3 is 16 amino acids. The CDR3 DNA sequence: TGTGCCGGCAGCGAGGGGCTAGCGGGGGGGCGCCACGAGCAGTACTTC. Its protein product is CAGSEGLAGGRHEQYF.

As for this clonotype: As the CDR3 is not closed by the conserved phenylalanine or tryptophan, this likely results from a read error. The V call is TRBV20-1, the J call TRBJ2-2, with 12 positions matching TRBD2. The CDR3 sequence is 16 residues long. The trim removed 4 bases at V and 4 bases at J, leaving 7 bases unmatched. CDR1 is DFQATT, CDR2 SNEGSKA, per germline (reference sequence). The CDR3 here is CSAKALAGGSTGELFL. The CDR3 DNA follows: TGCAGTGCTAAAGCACTAGCGGGGGGCTCCACCGGGGAGCTGTTTTTG.

CDR3 amino acids: CASSRTGGADLAFF. The CDR3, as DNA: TGTGCCAGCAGCCGGACAGGGGGCGCAGATTTAGCTTTCTTT. The chain has TRBV7-9 and TRBJ1-1; TRBD1 agrees at 11 bases. J lost 10 bases, V lost 5 bases, and 9 bases had no gene match. This CDR3 is built from 14 residues. Germline CDR1 reads SEHNR; CDR2 reads FQNEAQ (reference sequence).

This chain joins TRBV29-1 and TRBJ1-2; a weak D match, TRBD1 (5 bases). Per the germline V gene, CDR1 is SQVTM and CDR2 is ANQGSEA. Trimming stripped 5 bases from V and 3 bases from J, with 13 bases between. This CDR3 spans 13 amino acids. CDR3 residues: CSVPTARDYGYTF. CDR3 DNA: TGCAGCGTTCCCACGGCCAGGGACTATGGCTACACCTTC.

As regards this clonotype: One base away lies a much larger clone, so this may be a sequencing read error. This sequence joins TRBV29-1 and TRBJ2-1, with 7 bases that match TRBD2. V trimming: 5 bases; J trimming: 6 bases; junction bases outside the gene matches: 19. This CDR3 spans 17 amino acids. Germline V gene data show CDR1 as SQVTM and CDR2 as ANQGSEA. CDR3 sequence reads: CSVPPGLASGRVNEQFF. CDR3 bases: TGCAGCGTTCCTCCCGGCCTAGCTAGCGGAAGAGTCAATGAGCAGTTCTTC.

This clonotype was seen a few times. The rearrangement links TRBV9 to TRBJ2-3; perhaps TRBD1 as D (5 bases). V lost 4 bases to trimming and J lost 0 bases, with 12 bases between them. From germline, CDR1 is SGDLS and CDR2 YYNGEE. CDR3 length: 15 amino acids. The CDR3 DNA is TGTGCCAGCAGCCCTACATGGGGCAGCACAGATACGCAGTATTTT. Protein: CASSPTWGSTDTQYF.

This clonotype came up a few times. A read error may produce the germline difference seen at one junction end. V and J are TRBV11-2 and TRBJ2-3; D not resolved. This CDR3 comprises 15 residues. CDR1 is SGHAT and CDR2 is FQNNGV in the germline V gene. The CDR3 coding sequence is TGTGCCAGCAGTTTAGTTTGGCTCCCCACAGATACGCAGTATTTT. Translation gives CASSLVWLPTDTQYF.

The CDR3 DNA is TGCGCCAGCAGCCAAGAGTTTGCGAGCCGACTAGAGACCCAGTACTTC. Translation: CASSQEFASRLETQYF. The chain has TRBV4-1 and TRBJ2-5; D gene unclear. Germline V gives CDR1 MGHRA, CDR2 YSYEKL. V gave up 0 bases and J gave up 4 bases, with 15 bases separating them. The CDR3 contains 16 residues.

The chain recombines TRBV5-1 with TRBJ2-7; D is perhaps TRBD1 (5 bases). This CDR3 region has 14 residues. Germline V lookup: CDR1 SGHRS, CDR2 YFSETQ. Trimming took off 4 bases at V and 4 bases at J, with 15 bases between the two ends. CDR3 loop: CASSIDSLGYEQYF. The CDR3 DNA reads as TGCGCCAGCAGCATCGACAGTCTCGGGTACGAGCAGTACTTC.

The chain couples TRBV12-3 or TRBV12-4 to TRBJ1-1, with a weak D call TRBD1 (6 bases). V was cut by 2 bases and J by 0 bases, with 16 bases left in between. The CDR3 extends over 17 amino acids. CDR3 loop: CASSLRSGAFMNTEAFF. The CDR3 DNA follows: TGTGCCAGCAGTTTAAGATCGGGGGCTTTCATGAACACTGAAGCTTTCTTT.

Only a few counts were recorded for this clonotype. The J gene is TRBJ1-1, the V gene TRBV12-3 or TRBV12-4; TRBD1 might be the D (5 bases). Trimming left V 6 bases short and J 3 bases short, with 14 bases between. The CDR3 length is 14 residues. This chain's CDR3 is CASSPRDGDTEAFF. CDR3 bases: TGTGCCAGCAGCCCCCGGGACGGGGACACTGAAGCTTTCTTT.

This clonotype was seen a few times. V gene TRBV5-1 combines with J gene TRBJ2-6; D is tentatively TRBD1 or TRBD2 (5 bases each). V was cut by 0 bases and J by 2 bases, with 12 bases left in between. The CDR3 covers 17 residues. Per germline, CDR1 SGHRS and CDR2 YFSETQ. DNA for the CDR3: TGCGCCAGCAGCTTGGCCACTGGGGGAGCTGGGGCCAACGTCCTGACTTTC. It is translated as CASSLATGGAGANVLTF. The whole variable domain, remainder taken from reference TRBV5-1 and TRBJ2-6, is KAGVTQTPRYLIKTRGQQVTLSCSPISGHRSVSWYQQTPGQGLQFLFEYFSETQRNKGNFPGRFSGRQFSNSRSEMNVSTLELGDSALYLCASSLATGGAGANVLTFGAGSRLTVL.

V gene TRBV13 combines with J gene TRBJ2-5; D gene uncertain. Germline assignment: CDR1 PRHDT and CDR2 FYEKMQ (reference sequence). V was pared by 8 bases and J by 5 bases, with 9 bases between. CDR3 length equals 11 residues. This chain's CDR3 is CASGSMETQYF. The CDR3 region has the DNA TGTGCCAGCGGGTCTATGGAGACCCAGTACTTC.